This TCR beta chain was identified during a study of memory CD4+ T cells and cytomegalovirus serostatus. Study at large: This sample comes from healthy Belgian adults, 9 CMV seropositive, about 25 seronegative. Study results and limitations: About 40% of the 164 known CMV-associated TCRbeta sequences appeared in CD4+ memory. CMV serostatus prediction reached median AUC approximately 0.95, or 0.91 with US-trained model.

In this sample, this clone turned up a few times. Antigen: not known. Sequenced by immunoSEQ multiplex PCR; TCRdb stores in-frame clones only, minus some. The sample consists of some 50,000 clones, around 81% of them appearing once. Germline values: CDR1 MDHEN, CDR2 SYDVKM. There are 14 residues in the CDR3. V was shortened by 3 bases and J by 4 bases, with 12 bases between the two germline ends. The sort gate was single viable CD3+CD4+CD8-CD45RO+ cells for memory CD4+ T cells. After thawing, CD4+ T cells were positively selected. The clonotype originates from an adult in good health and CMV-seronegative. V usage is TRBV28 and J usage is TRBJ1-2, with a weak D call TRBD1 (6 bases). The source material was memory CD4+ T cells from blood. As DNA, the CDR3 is TGTGCCAGCAGTTTTTCAGGGGTTCGCTATGGCTACACCTTC. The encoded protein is CASSFSGVRYGYTF.